One and the same sample provided the 16 T cell receptor beta chains below, sequenced in a study of memory CD8 T cells in hepatitis C reinfection. Measured with immunoSEQ multiplex PCR; TCRdb has only the in-frame clones, and not every one. The sample gives around 45,000 clones, 70% to 90% of which show up once; 0.95% to 1.5% is in the top ten. The time point was: peak reinfection, 3 to 8 weeks after reinfection detection. The sorted cells went straight to TCR sequencing with no prior in vitro expansion. Sequenced input: naive CD8+ T cells sorted from blood. These receptors all stem from a man aged 18 to 29 with hepatitis C virus infection.

The chain carries TRBV27 and TRBJ2-1, with 7 bases that match TRBD2. There are 14 residues in the CDR3. V lost 7 bases to trimming and J lost 1 base; unmatched junction nucleotides: 4. CDR1 MNHEY and CDR2 SMNVEV come from the germline V gene (reference sequence). Here the CDR3 DNA reads TGTGCCAGCACCCCGGGAGGATCCTACAATGAGCAGTTCTTC. As protein: CASTPGGSYNEQFF.

This chain links TRBV4-3 with TRBJ2-4; 9 nucleotides match TRBD2. CDR3 size: 17 residues. Losses at the gene ends were 4 bases for V and 2 bases for J; bases not matched to a gene: 9. Germline V gene sequence: CDR1 LGHNA, CDR2 YSLEER. DNA of the CDR3: TGCGCCAGCAGCCCCCACGGGGCGGGGGGGTCCAAAAACATTCAGTACTTC. It codes for CASSPHGAGGSKNIQYF.

The genes are TRBV30 and TRBJ1-1; no definite D call. Trimming shortened V by 0 bases and J by 0 bases, and 8 bases separated the two germline ends. Germline-derived CDR1 and CDR2 are GTSNPN and SVGIG (reference sequence). The CDR3 spans 14 residues. In DNA form, the CDR3 reads TGTGCCTGGAGTGTACTAGGGTTGAACACTGAAGCTTTCTTT. Its protein is CAWSVLGLNTEAFF.

The genes are TRBV7-9 and TRBJ2-3; 8 bases map to TRBD2. Germline V gives CDR1 SEHNR, CDR2 FQNEAQ (reference sequence). Unmatched junction bases numbered 4, after V lost 4 bases and J lost 4 bases. This CDR3 comprises 14 residues. The CDR3 DNA reads TGTGCCAGCAGCTCCGGACTAGCTGCAGATACGCAGTATTTT. It specifies CASSSGLAADTQYF.

The chain uses TRBV27 and TRBJ2-7; 7 positions agree with TRBD1. The J segment lost 2 bases and the V segment lost 6 bases, leaving 7 bases of the junction unmatched. The CDR3 length is 14 residues. The germline gives CDR1 MNHEY, CDR2 SMNVEV (reference sequence). Here the CDR3 DNA reads TGTGCCAGCAGCACCTTGACAGGGACCTACGAGCAGTACTTC. Protein product: CASSTLTGTYEQYF.

The rearrangement links TRBV4-3 to TRBJ2-2; weak D call: TRBD2 (5 bases). Trimming stripped 0 bases from V and 1 base from J, with 15 bases between. The germline V gene encodes CDR1 LGHNA and CDR2 YSLEER. The CDR3 runs to 18 residues. The CDR3 DNA is TGCGCCAGCAGCCAAGAGGGAGAACCGACCCGGAACACCGGGGAGCTGTTTTTT. This encodes CASSQEGEPTRNTGELFF.

V usage is TRBV4-2 and J usage is TRBJ2-7; D is ambiguous. The ends were cut back, 1 base at V and 4 bases at J, with 14 bases in the middle. The CDR3 is made up of 15 amino acids. The germline V gene has CDR1 LGHNA and CDR2 YNFKEQ. The CDR3 loop is CASSQGHSPNYEQYF. CDR3 DNA: TGTGCCAGCAGCCAAGGTCACTCACCGAATTACGAGCAGTACTTC.

Comments on this clone: Sequence at one end of the junction differs from germline and may be a read error. V and J are TRBV2 and TRBJ1-1, with 7 positions matching TRBD1. The CDR3 has 13 amino acids. In germline, CDR1 is SNHLY, CDR2 FYNNEI. CDR3 sequence reads: CASSDRMNPEAFF. The CDR3 nucleotides are TGTGCCAGCTCGGACAGGATGAACCCTGAAGCTTTCTTT.

V usage is TRBV2 and J usage is TRBJ2-3; perhaps TRBD2 as D (5 bases). V lost 3 bases and J lost 2, with 9 bases in between. The CDR3 is made up of 14 amino acids. Germline CDR1 reads SNHLY; CDR2 reads FYNNEI. The CDR3 DNA reads as TGTGCCAGCAGTGATCAGCGGTTCACAGATACGCAGTATTTT. It is translated as CASSDQRFTDTQYF.

V and J are TRBV27 and TRBJ2-2; the match to TRBD2 covers 11 bases. Germline V lookup: CDR1 MNHEY, CDR2 SMNVEV (reference sequence). This CDR3 is 16 amino acids long. The trim removed 2 bases at V and 6 bases at J, leaving 5 bases unmatched. CDR3 nucleotides: TGTGCCAGCAGTTTACTAGCGGGGGGTATCGCCGGGGAGCTGTTTTTT. It codes for CASSLLAGGIAGELFF.

This clone occurred a few times. The chain uses TRBV6-5 and TRBJ2-7, with D maybe TRBD1 (6 bases). The CDR3 extends over 15 amino acids. CDR1 MNHEY and CDR2 SVGAGI come from the germline V gene. With 7 bases removed from V and 6 bases from J, the gap between germline ends came to 22 bases. The CDR3 spells CASTDTGQLWPEQYF. DNA of the CDR3: TGTGCCAGCACCGACACCGGACAGCTGTGGCCCGAGCAGTACTTC.

Only one count was recorded for this clone. The chain links TRBV28 to TRBJ1-1; D possibly corresponds to TRBD1 (6 bases). V gave up 2 bases and J gave up 6 bases, with 10 bases separating them. CDR1 MDHEN and CDR2 SYDVKM come from the germline V gene. The CDR3 sequence is 13 residues long. Here the CDR3 reads CASSLGGVSEAFF. CDR3 in DNA: TGTGCCAGCAGTTTAGGGGGCGTCTCTGAAGCTTTCTTT. The full variable domain, rest sourced from reference TRBV28 and TRBJ1-1, is DVKVTQSSRYLVKRTGEKVFLECVQDMDHENMFWYRQDPGLGLRLIYFSYDVKMKEKGDIPEGYSVSREKKERFSLILESASTNQTSMYLCASSLGGVSEAFFGQGTRLTVV.

The CDR3 spells CASSPLPGLSSGYTF. For the CDR3, the DNA is TGTGCCAGCAGCCCCCTCCCGGGACTTTCGTCCGGCTACACCTTC. The chain employs TRBV11-2 and TRBJ1-2, with a possible D match to TRBD1 (5 bases). Trimming took 5 bases from V and 8 from J, leaving 21 bases between them. This CDR3 spans 15 amino acids. CDR1 and CDR2 from the germline V gene are SGHAT and FQNNGV. Using reference TRBV11-2 and TRBJ1-2 for the parts outside the CDR3, the full variable domain is EAGVAQSPRYKIIEKRQSVAFWCNPISGHATLYWYQQILGQGPKLLIQFQNNGVVDDSQLPKDRFSAERLKGVDSTLKIQPAKLEDSAVYLCASSPLPGLSSGYTFGSGTRLTVV.

This sequence joins TRBV19 and TRBJ2-7, with D possibly TRBD1 on 6 matching bases. This CDR3 has 14 residues. The germline V gene has CDR1 LNHDA and CDR2 SQIVND (reference sequence). V was trimmed by 0 bases and J by 4 bases, leaving 10 bases between them. The CDR3 DNA sequence: TGTGCCAGTAGTATAGACCAGACAGGATACGAGCAGTACTTC. It is translated as CASSIDQTGYEQYF.

This chain connects TRBV2 to TRBJ1-5; the D gene is possibly TRBD1 (6 bases). The germline V and J ends were trimmed by 6 bases and 1 base, with 13 bases remaining between them. The CDR3 sequence is 15 residues long. The germline V gene encodes CDR1 SNHLY and CDR2 FYNNEI. The CDR3 DNA follows: TGTGCCAGCAGCGGGGGAGGGGGGAGCAATCAGCCCCAGCATTTT. As protein: CASSGGGGSNQPQHF.

V gene TRBV4-1 combines with J gene TRBJ2-2; TRBD2 matches 10 bases. This CDR3 has 18 amino acids. Germline loops: CDR1 MGHRA, CDR2 YSYEKL. Trimming removed 0 bases from V and 3 bases from J; junction bases left unmatched: 7. CDR3 DNA sequence: TGCGCCAGCAGCCAAGACTCTAGCGGGGGCTACCACACCGGGGAGCTGTTTTTT. It is translated as CASSQDSSGGYHTGELFF.